The 12 T cell receptor beta chains reported below all come from one sample, sequenced in a study of glioma-infiltrating T cells. TCR alpha and beta CDR3 regions were amplified from RNA using iRepertoire nested multiplex PCR. TCRdb called the multiplex PCR reads again in MiXCR, with one record for every CDR3 protein. Among around 130,000 distinct CDR3 sequences listed, 24% were seen once. Sequenced input: glioma tissue, nonneoplastic brain tissue, or PBMCs (not recorded which). Receptor source: a human donor with low-grade glioma or glioblastoma, undergoing nonglioma brain surgery, or in good health (not recorded which).

The chain couples TRBV24-1 to TRBJ2-7; 11 nucleotides match TRBD1. CDR3 length: 14 residues. J was trimmed by 5 bases and V by 4 bases; bases with no gene match: 3. Germline V gene lookup returns CDR1 KGHDR and CDR2 SFDVKD. CDR3 bases: TGTGCCACCAGTGAGGGGGACAGGGGGAACGAGCAGTACGTC. It yields the protein CATSEGDRGNEQYV.

The V gene is TRBV10-1, the J gene TRBJ2-5; TRBD2 agrees at 9 bases. This CDR3 contains 16 residues. The V gene end was trimmed by 2 bases and the J gene end by 1 base; junction bases not matched to a gene: 5. From germline, CDR1 is WNHNN and CDR2 SYGVQD (reference sequence). CDR3: CASSEGLAGSQETQYF. The CDR3 bases are TGCGCCAGCAGTGAGGGGCTAGCGGGGTCCCAAGAGACCCAGTACTTC.

The table lists this clonotype with a few counts. CDR3 sequence reads: CSARGVAATGELFF. The CDR3 nucleotides are TGCAGTGCTAGAGGGGTGGCTGCCACCGGGGAGCTGTTTTTT. The genes are TRBV20-1 and TRBJ2-2, with D unresolved. Germline values: CDR1 DFQATT, CDR2 SNEGSKA (reference sequence). The length of the CDR3 is 14 residues. V shed 1 base and J shed 4 bases, with 10 bases lying between them.

The chain combines TRBV7-9 with TRBJ1-1; D uncertain. Germline values: CDR1 SEHNR, CDR2 FQNEAQ (reference sequence). The CDR3 has 13 residues. Trimming stripped 3 bases from V and 1 base from J, with 6 bases between. The CDR3 loop reads CASSFHPNTEAFF. CDR3 coding DNA: TGTGCCAGCAGCTTTCACCCGAACACTGAAGCTTTCTTT.

At least ten counts were recorded for this clonotype. The genes are TRBV2 and TRBJ1-5, with D unclear. Germline CDR1 and CDR2: SNHLY and FYNNEI. CDR3 size: 16 residues. Trimming stripped 3 bases from V and 4 bases from J, with 16 bases between. The DNA of the CDR3 is TGTGCCAGCAGTGAGCAACCCGGAGGGTTTAATCAGCCCCAGCATTTT. Translated: CASSEQPGGFNQPQHF.

This clonotype was counted many times. CDR3 sequence (DNA): TGTGCCAGCGGCATGGGAGGGGAGACCCAGTACTTC. This codes for CASGMGGETQYF. V is TRBV6-1 and J is TRBJ2-5; TRBD2 agrees at 7 bases. The germline V gene encodes CDR1 MNHNS and CDR2 SASEGT. Germline trimming cut 8 bases from V and 5 bases from J; bases unmatched to any gene: 5. The CDR3 has 12 amino acids.

J is TRBJ1-3 and V is TRBV10-3; D not resolved. V lost 2 bases and J 2 bases, leaving 7 bases between the germline ends. The V gene's germline CDR1 is ENHRY and CDR2 SYGVKD. The CDR3 has 14 amino acids. The CDR3 is CAISEPRAGNTIYF. The CDR3 bases are TGTGCCATCAGTGAGCCCCGGGCTGGAAACACCATATATTTT.

This chain joins TRBV20-1 and TRBJ2-5, with D perhaps matching TRBD1 or TRBD2 (6 bases each). The CDR3 extends over 14 amino acids. The germline gives CDR1 DFQATT, CDR2 SNEGSKA (reference sequence). Trimming left V 6 bases short and J 5 bases short, with 19 bases between. CDR3 amino acids: CSAGTKDSGETQYF. DNA of the CDR3: TGCAGTGCGGGGACCAAGGACAGCGGGGAGACCCAGTACTTC.

This clonotype was observed at least ten times. This chain connects TRBV28 to TRBJ1-1, with D unclear. Trimming removed 9 bases at V and 10 bases at J, with 15 bases between. The CDR3 runs 11 residues. The germline CDR1 and CDR2 sequences are MDHEN and SYDVKM. The CDR3 protein is CASSSLEVAFF. CDR3 coding DNA: TGTGCCAGTTCCTCACTGGAGGTAGCTTTCTTT.

The chain combines TRBV28 with TRBJ1-5, with D tentatively TRBD1 (6 bases). CDR1 and CDR2 (germline): MDHEN, SYDVKM. CDR3 length: 16 residues. Between the trimmed V and J ends, which lost 8 bases and 2 bases, there was a span of 19 bases. CDR3 bases: TGTGCCAGCGGAGGGGGGGCGTCGCTTGGCAATCAGCCCCAGCATTTT. Its translation: CASGGGASLGNQPQHF.

The genes are TRBV3-1 and TRBJ1-2; unclear D gene. The ends were cut back, 6 bases at V and 5 bases at J, with 13 bases in the middle. Germline-derived CDR1 and CDR2 are LGHDT and YNNKEL (reference sequence). The CDR3 totals 13 residues. CDR3 coding DNA: TGTGCCAGCAGTCTGCCGAGAGGGTATGGCTACACCTTC. Translation: CASSLPRGYGYTF.

This clonotype was seen ten or more times. The rearrangement joins TRBV6-6 to TRBJ2-5; no definite D call. The CDR3 extends over 14 amino acids. Trimming removed 0 bases at V and 3 bases at J, with 8 bases between. Germline CDR1 reads MNHNY; CDR2 reads SVGAGI (reference sequence). The CDR3 reads CASSYSGQKETQYF. The CDR3 DNA sequence: TGTGCCAGCAGTTACTCAGGCCAGAAAGAGACCCAGTACTTC.